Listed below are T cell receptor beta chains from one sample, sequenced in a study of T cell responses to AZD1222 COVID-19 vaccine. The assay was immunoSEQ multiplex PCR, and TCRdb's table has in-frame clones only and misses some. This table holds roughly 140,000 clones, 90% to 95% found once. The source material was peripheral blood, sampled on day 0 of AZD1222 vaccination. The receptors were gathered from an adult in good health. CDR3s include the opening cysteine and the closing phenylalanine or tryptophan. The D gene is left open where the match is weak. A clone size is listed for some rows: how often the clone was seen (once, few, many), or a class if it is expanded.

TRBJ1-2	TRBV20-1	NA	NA	TGCAGTGCTAGTAGTGCACTGGGTACCTATGGCTACACCTTC	CSASSALGTYGYTF
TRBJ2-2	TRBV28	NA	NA	TGTGCCAGCTGGGGCTCGAACACCGGGGAGCTGTTTTTT	CASWGSNTGELFF
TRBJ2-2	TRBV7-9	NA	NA	TGTGCCAGCAGCTTGGAGGGGTTCGGGGAGCTGTTTTTT	CASSLEGFGELFF
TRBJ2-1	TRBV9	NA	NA	TGTGCCAGCAGCGAGCGAGGGTCCCTCTCCTACAATGAGCAGTTCTTC	CASSERGSLSYNEQFF
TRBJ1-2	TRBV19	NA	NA	TGTGCCAGTAACTGGGGGCCCGACGACAACTATGGCTACACCTTC	CASNWGPDDNYGYTF
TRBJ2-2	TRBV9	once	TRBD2	TGTGCCAGCAGCATTAGCGGGAGTGTCAACGGGGAGCTGTTTTTT	CASSISGSVNGELFF
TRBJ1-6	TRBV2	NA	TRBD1	TGTGCCAGCAGAAGCCGGGACAGAATTTCACCCCTCCACTTT	CASRSRDRISPLHF
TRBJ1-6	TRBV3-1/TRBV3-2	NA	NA	TGTGCCAGCAGCCAAACGGGGGATAATTCACCCCTCCACTTT	CASSQTGDNSPLHF
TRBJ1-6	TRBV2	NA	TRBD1	TGTGCCAGCAGTGAGGGACAGGGGTTGAGATCACCCCTCCACTTT	CASSEGQGLRSPLHF
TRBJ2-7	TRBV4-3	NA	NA	TGCGCCAGCAGCCAAGAATGGACACAGGGTGGGTTATACGAGCAGTACTTC	CASSQEWTQGGLYEQYF
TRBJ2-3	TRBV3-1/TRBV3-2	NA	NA	TGTGCCAGCAGCCCCCGTTGGGGGGTTCGTGATACGCAGTATTTT	CASSPRWGVRDTQYF
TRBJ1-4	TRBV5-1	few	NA	TGCGCCAGCAGCGGGACGCCGGGTGAAAAACTGTTTTTT	CASSGTPGEKLFF
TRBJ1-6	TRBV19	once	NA	TGTGCCAGTAGAGGTATCAGCTCACCCCTCCACTTT	CASRGISSPLHF
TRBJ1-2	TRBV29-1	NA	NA	TGCAGCGTTGAGAACGGGGGCGGTGGCTACACCTTC	CSVENGGGGYTF
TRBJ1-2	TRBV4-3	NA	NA	TGCGCCAGCAGCCAAGAAGGGGGTAGAATCGGGGCAGGGTATGGCTACACCTTC	CASSQEGGRIGAGYGYTF
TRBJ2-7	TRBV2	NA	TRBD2	TGTGCCAGCAGTGAAGGGCGGGGGTCCTCCTACGAGCAGTACTTC	CASSEGRGSSYEQYF
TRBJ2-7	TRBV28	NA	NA	TGTGCCAGCAGAGGGGTCCTATGGGGTGACGAGCAGTACTTC	CASRGVLWGDEQYF
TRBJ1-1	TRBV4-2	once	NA	TGTGCCAGCAGCCTGATGGGACGGATGAACACTGAAGCTTTCTTT	CASSLMGRMNTEAFF
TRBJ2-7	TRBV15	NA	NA	TGTGCCACCAGCAGAGATCGAAGGAGCAGGGTAGACGAGCAGTACTTC	CATSRDRRSRVDEQYF
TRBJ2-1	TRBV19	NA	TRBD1	TGTGCCACCCGCATGGGACAGGACCACTACAATGAGCAGTTCTTC	CATRMGQDHYNEQFF
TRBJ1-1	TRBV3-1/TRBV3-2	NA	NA	TGTGCCAGCACGGGTTCGGGAGGAGCTTTCTTT	CASTGSGGAFF
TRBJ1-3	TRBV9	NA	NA	TGTGCCAGCAGCGTAGCTGGGAGAACTGGAAACACCATATATTTT	CASSVAGRTGNTIYF
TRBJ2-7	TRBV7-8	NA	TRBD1	TGTGCCAGCAACTCCCAAGGGACAGGAGGCTACGAGCAGTACTTC	CASNSQGTGGYEQYF
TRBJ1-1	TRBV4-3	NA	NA	TGCGCCAGCAGCCAAGCTCGGGACCTGGCTGAAGCTTTCTTT	CASSQARDLAEAFF
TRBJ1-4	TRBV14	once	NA	TGTGCCAGCAGCCCTACCCTCGCCCCTAATGAAAAACTGTTTTTT	CASSPTLAPNEKLFF
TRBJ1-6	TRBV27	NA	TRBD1	TGTGCCAGCAGTTTATTGACAGGGTGGTTAGGTTCACCCCTCCACTTT	CASSLLTGWLGSPLHF
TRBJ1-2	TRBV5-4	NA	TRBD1	TGTGCCAGCAGCTTGACAGGGGAACTCTACTACACCTTC	CASSLTGELYYTF
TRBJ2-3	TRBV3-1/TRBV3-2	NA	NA	TGTGCCAGCAGCCAAGGAGGGCGCGCAGATACGCAGTATTTT	CASSQGGRADTQYF
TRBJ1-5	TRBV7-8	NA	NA	TGTGCCAGCAGCAACGGGGTAAATCAGCCCCAGCATTTT	CASSNGVNQPQHF
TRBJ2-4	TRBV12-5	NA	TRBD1	TGTGCTAGTGGTTTGGGACAGGGAGAAAACATTCAGTACTTC	CASGLGQGENIQYF
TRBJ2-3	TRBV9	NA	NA	TGTGCCAGCAGCGCCGCATCTCTCTACACAGATACGCAGTATTTT	CASSAASLYTDTQYF
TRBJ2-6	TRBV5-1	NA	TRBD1	TGCGCCAGCAGCCTAGGGACAGGGTCGGCTGGGGCCAACGTCCTGACTTTC	CASSLGTGSAGANVLTF
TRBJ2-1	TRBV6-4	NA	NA	TGTGCCAGCAGTGAGGGGATTAGCTCCTACAATGAGCAGTTCTTC	CASSEGISSYNEQFF
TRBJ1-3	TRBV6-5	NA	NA	TGTGCCAGCTGGTCCGGAAACACCATATATTTT	CASWSGNTIYF
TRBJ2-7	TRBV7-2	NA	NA	TGTGCCAGCAGCCCGCTTTGGGAGCCGCAGTACTTC	CASSPLWEPQYF
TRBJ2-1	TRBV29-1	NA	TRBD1	TGCAGCGTTGAAGATCCCGGGACAGAGAGGAATGAGCAGTTCTTC	CSVEDPGTERNEQFF
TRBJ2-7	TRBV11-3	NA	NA	TGTGCCAGCAGCCAAGGGGCCGGCCAATCCTACGAGCAGTACTTC	CASSQGAGQSYEQYF
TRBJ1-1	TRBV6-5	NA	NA	TGTGCCAGCAGTCGGGGAGTTAAGGGGTTGGCTGAAGCTTTCTTT	CASSRGVKGLAEAFF
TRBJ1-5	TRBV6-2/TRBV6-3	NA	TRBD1	TGTGCCAGCAGTGACCGGACAGGGCACGTCCAGCCCCAGCATTTT	CASSDRTGHVQPQHF
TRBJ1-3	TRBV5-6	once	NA	TGTGCCAGCAGCTTCAGGGAATCTGGAAACACCATATATTTT	CASSFRESGNTIYF
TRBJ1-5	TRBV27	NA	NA	TGTGCCTGTGGACAGAATAGCAATCAGCCCCAGCATTTT	CACGQNSNQPQHF
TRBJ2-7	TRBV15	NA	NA	TGTGCCACCAGCAGAGATGTGGGCCAGCGCACCTCCTACTCCTACGAGCAGTACTTC	CATSRDVGQRTSYSYEQYF
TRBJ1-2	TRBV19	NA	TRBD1	TGTGCCAGTAGTCTACAGAGGGGACAGGGAAACGGCTACACCTTC	CASSLQRGQGNGYTF
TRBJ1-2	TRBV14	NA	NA	TGTGCCAGCAGCCAACTGGCTCAGCGGGATGGCTACACCTTC	CASSQLAQRDGYTF
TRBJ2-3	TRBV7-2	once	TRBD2	TGTGCCAGCAGCCCGGGACTAGCGGGGTACTATACGCAGTATTTT	CASSPGLAGYYTQYF
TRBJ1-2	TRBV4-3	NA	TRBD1	TGCGCCAGCAGCCAAACAGGGACAGGAGTTGGCTACACCTTC	CASSQTGTGVGYTF
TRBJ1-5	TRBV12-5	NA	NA	TGTGCTAGTGGCAACAATCAGCCCCAGCATTTT	CASGNNQPQHF
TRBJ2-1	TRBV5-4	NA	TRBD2	TGTGCCAGCAGCCTCTTGTCGGGAGGACCGTACAATGAGCAGTTCTTC	CASSLLSGGPYNEQFF
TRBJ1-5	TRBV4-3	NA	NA	TGCGCCAGCAGCCAAGATGTCAGGTATAGCAATCAGCCCCAGCATTTT	CASSQDVRYSNQPQHF